A selection of T cell receptor beta chains follows, all from one sample in a study of tumor and adjacent non-tumor tissue in lung cancer. TCRdb used MiXCR to reprocess the multiplex PCR reads, holding one entry per CDR3 protein. The repertoire holds approximately 110,000 distinct CDR3 sequences, with under 65% as singletons. Sample: distant non-tumor lung tissue. These receptors all stem from a man aged 60 to 75 with non-small cell lung cancer. CDR3s include the opening cysteine and the closing phenylalanine or tryptophan. The order of the fields is J gene, D gene, clone size, V gene, CDR3 protein, CDR3 DNA. A D gene is named only where the DNA matches it firmly. Clone size, where shown, is once, few, many, or a class for clones that have expanded.

>TRBJ2-1|-|-|TRBV12-3/TRBV12-4
CASSLSRVGDGHYNEQFF
TGTGCCAGCAGTTTAAGTCGAGTGGGGGACGGCCACTACAATGAGCAGTTCTTC
>TRBJ1-1|-|-|TRBV12-3/TRBV12-4
CASSTRNTEAFF
TGTGCCAGCAGTACGAGGAACACCGAAGCTTTCTTC
>TRBJ1-2|-|-|TRBV29-1
CSVEREPSCGYTF
TGCAGCGTTGAAAGGGAACCCAGTTGTGGCTACACCTTC
>TRBJ2-2|TRBD1|-|TRBV4-2
CANSQARTGVAGELFF
TGTGCCAACAGCCAAGCCCGGACAGGGGTGGCCGGGGAGCTGTTTTTT
>TRBJ2-1|-|-|TRBV11-1
CASSLVAWGYSEQFF
TGTGCCAGCAGCTTAGTCGCATGGGGCTACAGTGAGCAGTTCTTC
>TRBJ2-3|-|-|TRBV15
CATSRDRDTQYF
TGTGCCACCAGCAGAGATCGAGATACGCAGTATTTT
>TRBJ2-1|TRBD2|medium-sized|TRBV11-2
CASSSVPSGAKQFF
TGTGCCAGCAGCTCCGTTCCGAGCGGGGCCAAGCAGTTCTTC
>TRBJ1-5|-|-|TRBV4-1
CASSQYTGSNQPQHF
TGCGCAAGCAGCCAATATACGGGAAGCAATCAGCCCCAGCATTTT
>TRBJ2-1|-|-|TRBV11-3
CASGLDGASWRRNEQFF
TGTGCCAGCGGCTTAGATGGTGCTAGCTGGAGACGCAATGAGCAGTTCTTC
>TRBJ1-2|-|few|TRBV11-2
CASSAGAGVGGYTF
TGTGCCAGCAGTGCAGGTGCGGGGGTCGGTGGCTACACTTTC
>TRBJ2-1|-|-|TRBV12-3/TRBV12-4
CASSPGQWIVDEQFF
TGTGCCAGCAGTCCCGGGCAGTGGATCGTCGATGAGCAGTTCTTC
>TRBJ1-2|-|once|TRBV5-1
CASNAETDVYTF
TGCGCCAGCAACGCAGAGACAGATGTCTACACCTTC
>TRBJ2-1|TRBD2|few|TRBV5-4
CASSLGSGLAIRDLFF
TGTGCCAGTAGCTTGGGTTCTGGACTAGCGATCCGGGATCTGTTCTTC
>TRBJ1-5|TRBD1|few|TRBV24-1
CATSTGQVPNQPKHF
TGTGCCACCAGTACGGGACAGGTCCCCAATCAGCCCAAGCATTTT
>TRBJ2-6|-|-|TRBV6-5
CASSPRERSGANVLTF
TGTGCCAGCAGTCCTCGGGAAAGATCTGGGGCCAACGTCCTGACTTTC
>TRBJ2-2|-|-|TRBV29-1
CSIASVGTGELFF
TGCAGCATTGCGTCTGTGGGCACCGGGGAGTTGTTTTTT
>TRBJ2-5|-|-|TRBV20-1
CSAQTVLRPETQYF
TGCAGTGCGCAGACAGTACTGCGCCCAGAGACCCAGTACTTC
>TRBJ2-5|-|many|TRBV12-5
CASGPSTPTGTQYF
TGTGCTAGTGGTCCCTCGACACCCACGGGGACCCAGTACTTC
>TRBJ1-2|-|-|TRBV11-3
CAGSLARLDGNTF
TGTGCAGGCAGCTTAGCCAGGTTGGATGGCAACACCTTC
>TRBJ1-5|-|-|TRBV6-2/TRBV6-3
CASSFSERQPQHF
TGTGCCAGCAGTTTCTCTGAACGACAGCCCCAACATTTT
>TRBJ1-2|-|many|TRBV12-3/TRBV12-4
CASSLQGGGYTF
TGTGCCAGCAGTTTGCAGGGTGGCGGCTACACCTTC
>TRBJ2-1|-|once|TRBV6-2/TRBV6-3
CASSYNTGSRRSYNEQFF
TGTGCCAGTAGTTACAACACCGGTTCGAGGAGATCCTACAATGAGCAGTTCTTC
>TRBJ2-2|-|-|TRBV11-3
CASCEGLWDTGELFF
TGTGCCAGCTGTGAAGGACTTTGGGATACCGGGGAGCTGTTTTTT
>TRBJ2-3|TRBD1|many|TRBV6-5
CASSYRGDRHTDTQYF
TGTGCCAGCAGTTATAGAGGGGACAGACACACAGATACGCAGTATTTT
>TRBJ2-7|-|-|TRBV15
CATSREGVTAEQYF
TGTGCCACCAGCAGAGAAGGGGTGACAGCCGAGCAGTACTTC
>TRBJ1-5|-|many|TRBV4-1
CASSTQGSGNQPQHF
TGCGCCAGCAGTACCCAGGGAAGTGGCAATCAGCCCCAGCATTTT
>TRBJ1-5|-|once|TRBV6-1
CPSSTTRTCSNQPQHF
TGTCCCAGCAGTACTACACGAACCTGTAGCAATCAGCCCCAGCATTTT
>TRBJ1-2|TRBD1|-|TRBV5-1
CANSLFPPGQFDYGYTF
TGCGCTAACAGCTTGTTCCCGCCGGGACAGTTCGACTATGGCTACACCTTC
>TRBJ2-7|-|-|TRBV6-2/TRBV6-3
CASSSRGRPGGLYF
TGTGCCAGCAGTTCGAGGGGCCGGCCAGGGGGGCTGTACTTC
>TRBJ1-5|-|few|TRBV5-1
CASSLGGINQPQHF
TGCGCCAGCAGCTTGGGGGGAATCAATCAGCCCCAGCATTTT
>TRBJ1-6|-|few|TRBV11-3
CASSLQGYNSPLHF
TGTGCCAGCAGCCTCCAGGGCTATAATTCACCCCTCCACTTT
>TRBJ1-1|-|-|TRBV30
CAWSEDTETFF
TGTGCCTGGAGTGAGGACACCGAAACTTTCTTT
>TRBJ2-5|TRBD1|many|TRBV12-3/TRBV12-4
CASSFNTGDGETQYF
TGTGCCAGCAGTTTCAACACAGGGGACGGTGAGACCCAGTACTTC
>TRBJ2-7|TRBD1|many|TRBV29-1
CSVRAGGEQYF
TGCAGCGTCCGAGCAGGGGGCGAGCAGTACTTC
>TRBJ2-7|TRBD2|many|TRBV6-5
CASSYNHGRAFAEQYF
TGTGCCAGCAGCTATAATCACGGGAGGGCCTTCGCGGAGCAGTACTTC